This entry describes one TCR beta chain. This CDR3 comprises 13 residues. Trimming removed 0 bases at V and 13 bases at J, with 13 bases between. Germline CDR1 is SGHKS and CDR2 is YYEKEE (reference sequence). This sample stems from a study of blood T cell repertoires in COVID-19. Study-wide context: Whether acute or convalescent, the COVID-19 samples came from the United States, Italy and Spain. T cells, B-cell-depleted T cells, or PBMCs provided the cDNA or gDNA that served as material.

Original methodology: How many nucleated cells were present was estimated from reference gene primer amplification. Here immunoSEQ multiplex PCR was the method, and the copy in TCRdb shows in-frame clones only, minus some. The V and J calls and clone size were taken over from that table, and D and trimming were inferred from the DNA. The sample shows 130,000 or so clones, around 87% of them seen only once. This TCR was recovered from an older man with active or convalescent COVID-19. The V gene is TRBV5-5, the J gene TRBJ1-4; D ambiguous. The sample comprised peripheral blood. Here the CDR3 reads CASSLDAEGSLFF. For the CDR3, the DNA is TGTGCCAGCAGCTTGGATGCGGAGGGATCACTGTTTTTT.